This TCR beta chain was identified in a study of T cell responses to AZD1222 COVID-19 vaccine. The study, taken as a whole, reports: Baseline serology detected seropositivity in only six AZD1222 recipients. Unmutated variant regions are reportedly the target of nearly half of TCRs that are spike-specific. Spike-specific TCR breadth rose after two AZD1222 doses, and depth rose as well. White British donors predominated, females outnumbered males, and clonal diversity was possibly underestimated.

As regards this clone: The target antigen is unknown.

Only in-frame clones appear in the TCRdb table, and some are missing; sequencing was by immunoSEQ multiplex PCR. The data show 90,000 to 150,000 clones, approximately 90% seen once. The ends were cut back, 5 bases at V and 4 bases at J, with 12 bases in the middle. CDR1 and CDR2 (germline): SGDLS, YYNGEE. The CDR3 sequence is 13 residues long. The chain uses TRBV9 and TRBJ2-5; maybe TRBD1 (6 bases). The source material was peripheral blood, sampled on day 0 of AZD1222 vaccination. This TCR derives from an adult in good health. The chain's CDR3 is CASSRGFRETQYF. CDR3 in DNA: TGTGCCAGCAGTAGGGGGTTCAGAGAGACCCAGTACTTC.